The subject of this entry is one T cell receptor beta chain. Its antigen is currently unknown. This sample stems from a study of early T cells in non-severe SARS-CoV-2 infection. Whole-study context: From unsorted whole blood, bulk RNA was sequenced, and the chains remained unpaired.

In the library, individual cDNA molecules carried attached unique molecular identifiers. TCRdb used MiXCR to reprocess the 5' RACE reads, holding one entry per CDR3 protein. Among roughly 110,000 distinct CDR3 sequences listed, around 10% were seen once. Regarding the study as a whole: Private and CD4 specificities were missed by VDJdb matching, skewed to anti-spike CD8.

The sample consisted of whole blood. The source is an adult who was a healthcare worker with PCR-confirmed SARS-CoV-2 infection or an uninfected control (not recorded which).

The CDR3 DNA follows: TGTGCCAGCAGTCGGCCCCTAGACATGGGCACTGAAGCTTTCTTT. Translating it yields CASSRPLDMGTEAFF. This rearrangement joins TRBV6-5 to TRBJ1-1; unclear D gene. The length of the CDR3 is 15 residues. Germline V gene sequence: CDR1 MNHEY, CDR2 SVGAGI. V was cut by 5 bases and J by 4 bases, with 17 bases left in between.